A single sample is the source of the 16 T cell receptor beta chains below, sequenced in a study of OX40 agonist ivuxolimab in advanced cancers. Profiled with immunoSEQ multiplex PCR; TCRdb holds only in-frame clones, not every one. The sample has fewer than 60,000 clones, about 81% seen once. The material was CD4+ or CD8+ T cells sorted from blood, obtained in a trial of the OX40 agonist ivuxolimab. Source of these receptors: an adult with an advanced solid tumor such as melanoma, head and neck, liver or kidney cancer.

J is TRBJ2-5 and V is TRBV2; 14 nucleotides align to TRBD2. CDR1 and CDR2 from the germline V gene are SNHLY and FYNNEI. The J segment lost 5 bases and the V segment lost 4 bases, leaving 6 bases of the junction unmatched. The CDR3 has 16 residues. CDR3 in amino acids: CASSGRTSGGRETQYF. In nucleotides, the CDR3 is TGTGCCAGCAGTGGACGGACTAGCGGGGGGCGGGAGACCCAGTACTTC. Together with reference TRBV2 and TRBJ2-5, the CDR3 gives the full variable domain: EPEVTQTPSHQVTQMGQEVILRCVPISNHLYFYWYRQILGQKVEFLVSFYNNEISEKSEIFDDQFSVERPDGSNFTLKIRSTKLEDSAMYFCASSGRTSGGRETQYFGPGTRLLVL.

The V call is TRBV5-1, the J call TRBJ2-1, with 10 bases lining up with TRBD2. Germline values: CDR1 SGHRS, CDR2 YFSETQ. The junction had 8 bases not matched to a gene; V was cut back by 4 bases and J by 4 bases. The CDR3 totals 16 residues. This CDR3 reads CASSLGRTSGYNEQFF. In DNA form, the CDR3 reads TGCGCCAGCAGCCTGGGGCGGACTAGCGGTTACAATGAGCAGTTCTTC.

This clone was seen just once. This chain connects TRBV6-6 to TRBJ2-7; 9 nucleotides line up with TRBD1. This CDR3 is built from 16 residues. Germline loops: CDR1 MNHNY, CDR2 SVGAGI (reference sequence). V was pared by 4 bases and J by 3 bases, with 10 bases of the junction left unmatched. The CDR3 protein is CASSSPAGQGLYEQYF. The CDR3 DNA reads TGTGCCAGCAGTTCCCCGGCGGGACAGGGTCTCTACGAGCAGTACTTC.

In regard to this clone: A read error may account for a junction end that differs from germline. Other DNA sequences in this sample translate to the same CDR3. The chain joins TRBV11-3 to TRBJ2-2; TRBD2 agrees at 8 bases. The CDR3 has 14 amino acids. Germline V lookup: CDR1 SGHNT, CDR2 YENEEA. This CDR3 is CASSVTSGDGELFF. CDR3 nucleotide sequence: TGCGCCAGCAGCGTAACTAGCGGCGACGGGGAGCTGTTTTTT.

CDR3 nucleotides: TGCGCCAGCAGCTTGGAGGCGGGCTGGGCGGGTACGCAGTATTTT. Its protein is CASSLEAGWAGTQYF. J is TRBJ2-3 and V is TRBV5-1; maybe TRBD2 (5 bases). The germline V gene has CDR1 SGHRS and CDR2 YFSETQ. The CDR3 sequence is 15 residues long. The V end was cut by 0 bases, the J end by 8 bases, with 16 bases between.

This chain links TRBV4-1 with TRBJ2-7; a possible D gene is TRBD1 (6 bases). V dropped 1 base and J dropped 5 bases, with 15 bases sitting between them. Germline CDR1 reads MGHRA; CDR2 reads YSYEKL. The CDR3 length is 15 residues. CDR3 in amino acids: CASSQVVGAWNEQYF. CDR3 sequence (DNA): TGCGCCAGCAGCCAAGTAGTGGGGGCTTGGAACGAGCAGTACTTC.

This sequence joins TRBV18 and TRBJ1-3; a possible D gene is TRBD1 (5 bases). Per the germline V gene, CDR1 is KGHSH and CDR2 is LQKENI. V lost 3 bases, J lost 0 bases, and 9 bases lay in between. The CDR3 runs to 15 residues. In DNA, the CDR3 is TGTGCCAGCTCACCCGACAGCAGCTCTGGAAACACCATATATTTT. Translating gives CASSPDSSSGNTIYF.

The chain couples TRBV16 to TRBJ1-1, with unresolved D. The CDR3 has 16 residues. Per germline, CDR1 KGHSY and CDR2 FQNENV. V was cut by 0 bases and J by 7 bases, with 18 bases left in between. The chain's CDR3 is CASSQSRGLPSVEAFF. CDR3 coding DNA: TGTGCCAGCAGCCAATCACGAGGCCTTCCAAGCGTTGAAGCTTTCTTT. The whole variable domain, filled in from reference TRBV16 and TRBJ1-1, reads GEEVAQTPKHLVRGEGQKAKLYCAPIKGHSYVFWYQQVLKNEFKFLISFQNENVFDETGMPKERFSAKCLPNSPCSLEIQATKLEDSAVYFCASSQSRGLPSVEAFFGQGTRLTVV.

Within the sample, this clone is medium-sized (0.01 to 0.1%). V and J are TRBV6-1 and TRBJ1-6; D unclear. The CDR3 loop spans 15 amino acids. Germline CDR1 MNHNS, CDR2 SASEGT. Trimming took off 1 base at V and 12 bases at J, with 16 bases between the two ends. The DNA for the CDR3 is TGTGCCAGCAGTGAAGTTCCCCAGCGCGCCCAACCCCTCCACTTT. This gives the protein CASSEVPQRAQPLHF.

The CDR3: CASSYSRGTGNTIYF. The CDR3 DNA reads TGTGCCAGCAGTTACTCGCGGGGAACTGGAAACACCATATATTTT. The chain carries TRBV6-6 and TRBJ1-3; D is unresolved. The V gene's germline CDR1 is MNHNY and CDR2 SVGAGI (reference sequence). The CDR3 sequence is 15 residues long. V shed 0 bases and J shed 2 bases, with 8 bases lying between them.

This chain links TRBV6-5 with TRBJ2-4; 7 bases match TRBD1. This CDR3 has 15 amino acids. J lost 3 bases, V lost 5 bases, and 7 bases had no gene match. Germline CDR1 is MNHEY and CDR2 is SVGAGI. The chain's CDR3 is CASSPQGTVKNIQYF. CDR3 DNA sequence: TGTGCCAGCAGTCCTCAGGGGACAGTCAAAAACATTCAGTACTTC.

V and J are TRBV7-9 and TRBJ1-2, with D hard to call. Germline V gene sequence: CDR1 SEHNR, CDR2 FQNEAQ (reference sequence). V was cut by 0 bases and J by 8 bases, with 13 bases left in between. CDR3 length: 14 residues. The CDR3 loop reads CASSLASSPKGYTF. CDR3 in DNA: TGTGCCAGCAGCTTAGCTTCTAGCCCCAAAGGCTACACCTTC.

This clone was detected once. The gene calls are TRBV7-5 and TRBJ2-5; the D call in the table, TRBD2, was not verified against the DNA. TRBV7-5 is classified as a pseudogene. There are 16 residues in the CDR3. In nucleotides, the CDR3 is TGTGCCAGAAGGCGAGAGACTAGCGGGGGGAAAGAGACCCAGTACTTC. Translating it yields CARRRETSGGKETQYF.

As to this clone: At one end, the junction sequence differs from germline, possibly due to a read error. This chain links TRBV19 with TRBJ2-7; a weak D match, TRBD2 (6 bases). CDR1 and CDR2 from the germline V gene are LNHDA and SQIVND (reference sequence). This CDR3 is built from 14 residues. The CDR3 DNA reads TGTGCCAGTAGTATTCGGAGGGGCTCCGACGAGCAGTACTTC. Protein product: CASSIRRGSDEQYF.

The chain joins TRBV7-2 to TRBJ2-6; D remains unclear. Germline V gene lookup returns CDR1 SGHTA and CDR2 FQGNSA. The V gene lost 5 bases and the J gene lost 0 bases, with 5 bases spanning the gap. The length of the CDR3 is 14 residues. Written as DNA, the CDR3 is TGTGCCAGCAGCCCCCCCTCTGGGGCCAACGTCCTGACTTTC. It yields the protein CASSPPSGANVLTF.

V and J are TRBV7-9 and TRBJ1-2, with 10 bases lining up with TRBD1. Germline V CDR1 and CDR2: SEHNR, FQNEAQ (reference sequence). CDR3 length equals 15 residues. V shed 5 bases and J 1 base; nucleotides not matched to a gene: 4. The CDR3 DNA sequence: TGTGCCAGCAGCCTCGACAGGGGGCATAACTATGGCTACACCTTC. It translates to CASSLDRGHNYGYTF.